This section outlines one T cell receptor beta chain sequence together with its context. The antigen remains undetermined. TCRdb reanalysed the reads using MiXCR and keeps one entry per CDR3 protein. The data hold approximately 130,000 distinct CDR3 sequences, with approximately 9.2% observed a single time. This entry belongs to a study of T cell repertoires in cytomegalovirus infection. Overall study context: An indication of both CMV infection and matching HLA type came from public TCR beta signatures. General observations from the study: There were carriers of CMV plus the relevant HLA, and cumulative public TCR beta family frequency identified them. CMV-specific TCR beta clonotypes restricted by HLA-C dominated the ex vivo response.

The material sequenced was PBMCs. The sequence was obtained from a human donor in good health (CMV status not recorded). Some clones in this sample may be carry-over from other donors' samples.

This CDR3 reads CASSQPGLAGAVAKNIQYF. CDR3 sequence (DNA): TGTGCCAGCAGCCAACCGGGACTAGCGGGGGCCGTAGCCAAAAACATTCAGTACTTC. The chain has TRBV16 and TRBJ2-4; 14 bases line up with TRBD2. CDR3 length: 19 amino acids. Germline V gene lookup returns CDR1 KGHSY and CDR2 FQNENV. J lost 0 bases, V lost 2 bases, and 6 bases had no gene match.